These 8 T cell receptor beta chains were all obtained from the same sample, sequenced in a study of shared clonotypes between healthy human individuals. Sequenced by immunoSEQ multiplex PCR; TCRdb stores in-frame clones only, minus some. Of about 1 million clones listed, approximately 72% are singletons. Sequencing input: memory CD4+ T cells sorted from blood. The subset: CD45RA-negative fraction. These receptors were collected from a man between 18 and 29 years old in good health.

The rearrangement joins TRBV4-1 to TRBJ2-1; no firm D call. CDR3 length: 16 residues. Trimming shortened V by 1 base and J by 7 bases, and 17 bases separated the two germline ends. CDR1 is MGHRA and CDR2 is YSYEKL in the germline V gene. CDR3 sequence reads: CASSQVSQIIGNEQFF. DNA for the CDR3: TGCGCCAGCAGCCAAGTAAGTCAGATAATAGGGAATGAGCAGTTCTTC.

The chain carries TRBV7-2 and TRBJ2-2; D call uncertain. CDR3 length: 16 amino acids. V was clipped by 2 bases and J by 1 base, with 11 bases between them. Germline CDR1 is SGHTA and CDR2 is FQGNSA. The CDR3 DNA follows: TGTGCCAGCAGCTTATCTTTCCCACGGAACACCGGGGAGCTGTTTTTT. This encodes CASSLSFPRNTGELFF.

Only one count was recorded for this clone. The chain uses TRBV11-2 and TRBJ2-1; 10 positions match TRBD2. The CDR3 extends over 16 amino acids. CDR1 and CDR2 from the germline V gene are SGHAT and FQNNGV. The trim removed 4 bases at V and 7 bases at J, leaving 10 bases unmatched. CDR3 DNA sequence: TGTGCCAGCAGCTCAGGGACTAGCGCTTTTGGGAATGAGCAGTTCTTC. Its translation is CASSSGTSAFGNEQFF.

The gene calls are TRBV20-1 and TRBJ2-1; D unresolved. The V gene's germline CDR1 is DFQATT and CDR2 SNEGSKA (reference sequence). V was pared by 6 bases and J by 6 bases, with 6 bases between. The CDR3 loop spans 10 amino acids. As DNA, the CDR3 is TGCAGTGCGTACTTCAATGAGCAGTTCTTC. Its protein is CSAYFNEQFF.

The chain employs TRBV25-1 and TRBJ2-7, with TRBD2 matching over 10 bases. The germline V gene encodes CDR1 MGHDK and CDR2 SYGVNS. J gave up 4 bases and V 2 bases, and 5 bases lay outside the gene matches. This CDR3 has 15 amino acids. The CDR3 DNA sequence: TGTGCCAGCAGTGAACGAGTAGCGGGAGGATACGAGCAGTACTTC. This gives the protein CASSERVAGGYEQYF.

The chain combines TRBV30 with TRBJ2-1, with D maybe TRBD2 (6 bases). This CDR3 comprises 12 residues. The germline gives CDR1 GTSNPN, CDR2 SVGIG (reference sequence). The V and J ends lost 4 bases and 7 bases respectively, with 11 bases between them. The CDR3 reads CAWKLEGNEQFF. CDR3 sequence (DNA): TGTGCCTGGAAATTGGAGGGGAATGAGCAGTTCTTC.

About this clone: The same CDR3 is also encoded by other DNA sequences in this sample. The gene calls are TRBV18 and TRBJ1-5; the match to TRBD1 covers 10 bases. The CDR3 totals 16 residues. Germline lookup yields CDR1 KGHSH and CDR2 LQKENI. With V trimmed by 0 bases and J by 4 bases, 3 bases remained unmatched. The CDR3 DNA is TGTGCCAGCTCACCACCGGGACAGGGGCCGAATCAGCCCCAGCATTTT. Translation gives CASSPPGQGPNQPQHF.

Note on this clone: Mismatch with germline at one junction end may stem from a read error. The V gene is TRBV20-1, the J gene TRBJ1-1, with D perhaps TRBD1 (6 bases). The CDR3 is 11 amino acids. The germline CDR1 and CDR2 sequences are DFQATT and SNEGSKA (reference sequence). CDR3 sequence: CSGQMNAEAFF. CDR3 nucleotide sequence: TGCAGCGGACAGATGAACGCTGAAGCTTTCTTT.